The 21 T cell receptor beta chains presented below share a single source sample, sequenced in a study of blood T cell repertoires in COVID-19. The repertoire was sequenced with immunoSEQ multiplex PCR; TCRdb's copy has only in-frame clones and lacks some. This table holds fewer than 90,000 clones, approximately 80% found once. The specimen sequenced was peripheral blood. The receptor source for this set is a man in his sixties or seventies with COVID-19, enrolled during active disease.

This clone came up a few times. The CDR3, as DNA: TGTGCCAGTAGTATAGGTGTCGAGGGAGATACGCAGTATTTT. This codes for CASSIGVEGDTQYF. The V and J genes are TRBV19 and TRBJ2-3, with D possibly TRBD2 on 5 matching bases. The CDR3 spans 14 residues. Deletions cut 1 base from V and 5 bases from J, with 10 bases between. From germline, CDR1 is LNHDA and CDR2 SQIVND (reference sequence). The full variable domain, rest sourced from reference TRBV19 and TRBJ2-3, is DGGITQSPKYLFRKEGQNVTLSCEQNLNHDAMYWYRQDPGQGLRLIYYSQIVNDFQKGDIAEGYSVSREKKESFPLTVTSAQKNPTAFYLCASSIGVEGDTQYFGPGTRLTVL.

The sample holds many counts of this clone. The chain carries TRBV4-3 and TRBJ1-5; unclear D gene. Germline values: CDR1 LGHNA, CDR2 YSLEER. This CDR3 has 13 amino acids. V lost 4 bases, J lost 7 bases, and 11 bases lay in between. CDR3 sequence: CASSPEENQPQHF. For the CDR3, the DNA is TGCGCCAGCAGCCCTGAGGAGAACCAGCCCCAGCATTTT.

This clone was seen only a few times. The V gene is TRBV6-5, the J gene TRBJ1-3, with a possible D match to TRBD1 (6 bases). Per the germline V gene, CDR1 is MNHEY and CDR2 is SVGAGI. The CDR3 totals 15 residues. The germline V and J ends were trimmed by 5 bases and 0 bases, with 11 bases remaining between them. The DNA of the CDR3 is TGTGCCAGCAGTACAGACAGGTACTCTGGAAACACCATATATTTT. Translated: CASSTDRYSGNTIYF.

This chain uses TRBV18 with TRBJ1-2; 7 bases are shared with TRBD1. The V gene's germline CDR1 is KGHSH and CDR2 LQKENI. This CDR3 has 15 residues. After removal of 8 bases from V and 1 base from J, the junction contained 10 bases not matched to a gene. The CDR3 here is CASTQEQGLNYGYTF. The DNA of the CDR3 is TGTGCCAGCACCCAGGAACAGGGGCTTAACTATGGCTACACCTTC.

Here the CDR3 DNA reads TGTGCCAGCAGCCCCAGAGGTGGAGGGGATGGCAATCAGCCCCAGCATTTT. Protein: CASSPRGGGDGNQPQHF. V and J are TRBV7-2 and TRBJ1-5, with D possibly being TRBD1 (5 bases). Trimming removed 5 bases from V and 2 bases from J, with 19 bases in between. The CDR3 totals 17 residues. Per the germline V gene, CDR1 is SGHTA and CDR2 is FQGNSA.

The V call is TRBV18, the J call TRBJ2-7; D gene unclear. Germline V gene sequence: CDR1 KGHSH, CDR2 LQKENI. There are 14 residues in the CDR3. Trimming pared 3 bases from V and 6 bases from J, leaving 15 bases between. The CDR3 DNA sequence: TGTGCCAGCTCACCCAGTGACTCGCCATTCGAGCAGTACTTC. Protein: CASSPSDSPFEQYF.

CDR3 sequence (DNA): TGCGCCAGCAGCCAAGTTTGGGGACAGGGGGTTTACGAGCAGTACTTC. It encodes CASSQVWGQGVYEQYF. The chain recombines TRBV4-3 with TRBJ2-7, with 11 bases matching TRBD1. J was trimmed by 4 bases and V by 1 base; bases with no gene match: 6. The CDR3 is 16 residues long. The germline CDR1 and CDR2 sequences are LGHNA and YSLEER.

This clone was detected a few times. This chain uses TRBV4-1 with TRBJ1-5; 8 nucleotides agree with TRBD1. The germline CDR1 and CDR2 sequences are MGHRA and YSYEKL. CDR3 length: 15 residues. With V trimmed by 0 bases and J by 10 bases, 8 bases remained unmatched. CDR3 in DNA: TGCGCCAGCAGCCAAGATCGGACAGGGCCATCCCCCCAGCATTTT. Protein sequence: CASSQDRTGPSPQHF.

The chain combines TRBV18 with TRBJ1-2; D might be TRBD1 (6 bases). This CDR3 comprises 12 residues. Looked up from germline, CDR1 is KGHSH and CDR2 is LQKENI. With 4 bases removed from V and 8 bases from J, the gap between germline ends came to 11 bases. For the CDR3, the DNA is TGTGCCAGCTCACAGGGGGAATGGGGCTACACCTTC. This translates into CASSQGEWGYTF.

The rearrangement uses TRBV9 and TRBJ2-1, with a possible D match to TRBD2 (6 bases). Deletions cut 3 bases from V and 2 bases from J, with 9 bases between. Per germline, CDR1 SGDLS and CDR2 YYNGEE. The CDR3 length is 14 residues. The CDR3 coding sequence is TGTGCCAGCAGCGCTAGCGCAACCTACAATGAGCAGTTCTTC. It yields the protein CASSASATYNEQFF.

This clone was detected many times. J is TRBJ2-7 and V is TRBV6-2 or TRBV6-3; weak D call: TRBD2 (6 bases). The germline CDR1 and CDR2 sequences are MNHEY and SVGEGT. With 1 base removed from V and 6 bases from J, the gap between germline ends came to 10 bases. The CDR3 has 13 residues. The CDR3 DNA follows: TGTGCCAGCAGTTACTGGGTGGGAGGCGAGCAGTACTTC. This sequence encodes CASSYWVGGEQYF.

This chain uses TRBV27 with TRBJ2-1, with D uncertain. This CDR3 contains 19 residues. Deletions cut 2 bases from V and 0 bases from J, with 20 bases between. CDR1 and CDR2 from the germline V gene are MNHEY and SMNVEV (reference sequence). This CDR3 reads CASSLGSLRAPSSYNEQFF. The CDR3 DNA reads as TGTGCCAGCAGTTTAGGGTCCCTACGAGCGCCAAGCTCCTACAATGAGCAGTTCTTC.

The rearrangement joins TRBV4-2 to TRBJ1-5; TRBD1 aligns across 10 bases. J lost 7 bases, V lost 4 bases, and 4 bases had no gene match. This CDR3 is built from 14 residues. Germline assignment: CDR1 LGHNA and CDR2 YNFKEQ. Written as DNA, the CDR3 is TGTGCCAGCAGCCCGCCGGACAGGGGGCAGCCCCAGCATTTT. It codes for CASSPPDRGQPQHF.

The chain links TRBV6-2 or TRBV6-3 to TRBJ1-2; D is perhaps TRBD1 (6 bases). The germline gives CDR1 MNHEY, CDR2 SVGEGT. Trimming took 6 bases from V and 4 from J, leaving 12 bases between them. The CDR3 contains 13 residues. In DNA, the CDR3 is TGTGCCAGCAGCCCTGGACAGTTCTATGGCTACACCTTC. Its translation: CASSPGQFYGYTF.

The chain joins TRBV18 to TRBJ1-2, with D maybe TRBD1 (6 bases). Germline CDR1 is KGHSH and CDR2 is LQKENI. V lost 4 bases to trimming and J lost 4 bases, with 10 bases between them. CDR3 length equals 13 residues. CDR3 nucleotide sequence: TGTGCCAGCTCACGCGAGGGGGTCTATGGCTACACCTTC. Protein product: CASSREGVYGYTF.

V usage is TRBV6-5 and J usage is TRBJ2-7, with 8 bases lining up with TRBD2. The germline CDR1 and CDR2 sequences are MNHEY and SVGAGI. With 6 bases clipped from V and 4 bases from J, the junction kept 8 bases outside the gene matches. CDR3 length equals 14 residues. In nucleotides, the CDR3 is TGTGCCAGCAGCAACGGACTAGCTAGTTACGAGCAGTACTTC. Its translation: CASSNGLASYEQYF.

DNA for the CDR3: TGTGCCAGCAGTGAAGCCCGTTGGCATACGCAGTATTTT. Its protein product is CASSEARWHTQYF. The chain uses TRBV6-1 and TRBJ2-3, with D uncertain. The CDR3 is made up of 13 amino acids. Per the germline V gene, CDR1 is MNHNS and CDR2 is SASEGT. Trimming stripped 0 bases from V and 7 bases from J, with 8 bases between.

The chain recombines TRBV10-3 with TRBJ1-5, with 8 bases matching TRBD1. J gave up 4 bases and V 3 bases, and 2 bases lay outside the gene matches. Per germline, CDR1 ENHRY and CDR2 SYGVKD. The CDR3 covers 14 residues. CDR3 in amino acids: CAISEQGGNQPQHF. The CDR3 DNA reads as TGTGCCATCAGTGAACAGGGGGGGAATCAGCCCCAGCATTTT.

The chain has TRBV15 and TRBJ1-6; D unclear. Germline V gene lookup returns CDR1 LNHNV and CDR2 YYDKDF (reference sequence). Trimming pared 6 bases from V and 9 bases from J, leaving 15 bases between. There are 14 residues in the CDR3. The CDR3 sequence is CATREGGYGSPLHF. Written as DNA, the CDR3 is TGTGCCACCAGAGAAGGAGGTTATGGTTCACCCCTCCACTTT.

The rearrangement joins TRBV5-1 to TRBJ2-3, with D maybe TRBD2 (6 bases). The germline V gene encodes CDR1 SGHRS and CDR2 YFSETQ. This CDR3 has 16 residues. V was clipped by 2 bases and J by 4 bases, with 17 bases between them. The CDR3 DNA is TGCGCCAGCAGCTTCGCCCAGGGCTGGGGGGCAGATACGCAGTATTTT. As protein: CASSFAQGWGADTQYF.

The chain employs TRBV5-4 and TRBJ2-5; no reliable D call. This CDR3 spans 13 amino acids. Germline V gene lookup returns CDR1 SGHNT and CDR2 YYREEE (reference sequence). V lost 1 base, J lost 1 base, and 5 bases lay in between. The DNA for the CDR3 is TGTGCCAGCAGCTTGAGCGTCCAAGAGACCCAGTACTTC. Encoded protein: CASSLSVQETQYF. The full variable domain, completed using reference TRBV5-4 and TRBJ2-5, is ETGVTQSPTHLIKTRGQQVTLRCSSQSGHNTVSWYQQALGQGPQFIFQYYREEENGRGNFPPRFSGLQFPNYSSELNVNALELDDSALYLCASSLSVQETQYFGPGTRLLVL.